One and the same sample provided the 26 T cell receptor beta chains below, sequenced in a study of shared clonotypes between healthy human individuals. Repertoires were generated with immunoSEQ multiplex PCR, while TCRdb's copy carries only in-frame clones and drops some. The sample shows 2.3 million or so clones, 80% to 95% of them seen only once. Input material: naive CD4+ T cells from PBMCs. As for subset: CD45RA+ positively selected. These receptors were taken from a man younger than 35 in good health. Some clones in this sample may be carry-over from other donors' samples.

The rearrangement uses TRBV10-3 and TRBJ1-5, with a possible D match to TRBD1 (5 bases). Looked up from germline, CDR1 is ENHRY and CDR2 is SYGVKD. V gave up 11 bases and J gave up 4 bases, with 18 bases separating them. The CDR3 runs 14 residues. The chain's CDR3 is CASGAGGRNQPQHF. CDR3 DNA sequence: TGTGCCTCCGGGGCGGGGGGGAGGAATCAGCCCCAGCATTTT.

The sample holds one count of this clone. This rearrangement joins TRBV18 to TRBJ2-3, with unresolved D. V gave up 6 bases and J gave up 0 bases, with 4 bases separating them. Germline-derived CDR1 and CDR2 are KGHSH and LQKENI. CDR3 length equals 12 residues. The CDR3 DNA is TGTGCCAGCTCCGTTAGCACAGATACGCAGTATTTT. This translates into CASSVSTDTQYF.

The chain carries TRBV5-1 and TRBJ2-3; D not certain. Trimming pared 0 bases from V and 4 bases from J, leaving 9 bases between. Germline V gives CDR1 SGHRS, CDR2 YFSETQ. CDR3 length: 14 residues. CDR3 loop: CASSLGQSADTQYF. CDR3 DNA sequence: TGCGCCAGCAGCTTGGGGCAGAGCGCAGATACGCAGTATTTT.

As for this clone: Other DNA variants within this sample encode the same CDR3. V usage is TRBV11-2 and J usage is TRBJ2-3, with D unresolved. The CDR3 extends over 11 amino acids. With 2 bases removed from V and 5 bases from J, the gap between germline ends came to 2 bases. Germline V lookup: CDR1 SGHAT, CDR2 FQNNGV. The CDR3 protein is CASSLRDTQYF. CDR3 in DNA: TGTGCCAGCAGCTTAAGAGATACGCAGTATTTT. Full variable domain (remainder filled in from reference TRBV11-2 and TRBJ2-3): EAGVAQSPRYKIIEKRQSVAFWCNPISGHATLYWYQQILGQGPKLLIQFQNNGVVDDSQLPKDRFSAERLKGVDSTLKIQPAKLEDSAVYLCASSLRDTQYFGPGTRLTVL.

The genes are TRBV28 and TRBJ2-3; 8 nucleotides align to TRBD2. The CDR3 runs to 13 residues. Trimming removed 5 bases from V and 8 bases from J; junction bases left unmatched: 6. Per the germline V gene, CDR1 is MDHEN and CDR2 is SYDVKM. The DNA for the CDR3 is TGTGCCAGCAGTGTGACTAGCGTGGCTACGCAGTATTTT. It yields the protein CASSVTSVATQYF.

The rearrangement joins TRBV10-1 to TRBJ2-1; TRBD1 matches 11 bases. Losses at the gene ends were 5 bases for V and 9 bases for J; bases not matched to a gene: 9. The CDR3 extends over 15 amino acids. Germline-derived CDR1 and CDR2 are WNHNN and SYGVQD (reference sequence). CDR3 residues: CASSHPGQGVGEQFF. The CDR3, as DNA: TGCGCCAGCAGTCATCCGGGACAGGGGGTTGGTGAGCAGTTCTTC.

To note about this clone: Distinct nucleotide sequences in the sample also encode this CDR3. The gene calls are TRBV9 and TRBJ1-5; D gene unclear. CDR1 is SGDLS, CDR2 YYNGEE, per germline. V was cut by 0 bases and J by 2 bases, with 6 bases left in between. The CDR3 loop spans 14 amino acids. The chain's CDR3 is CASSVDQGNQPQHF. CDR3 sequence (DNA): TGTGCCAGCAGCGTAGACCAGGGCAATCAGCCCCAGCATTTT.

The gene calls are TRBV27 and TRBJ2-7; tentative D call: TRBD1 (6 bases). Germline V CDR1 and CDR2: MNHEY, SMNVEV (reference sequence). With 3 bases removed from V and 0 bases from J, the gap between germline ends came to 9 bases. There are 14 residues in the CDR3. The CDR3, as DNA: TGTGCCAGCAGTTTCAAGGACAGCTCCTACGAGCAGTACTTC. Translation gives CASSFKDSSYEQYF.

CDR3 nucleotides: TGTGCCACCAGCAGCCTGGGCAGGACGTCTGAGCAGTTCTTC. It codes for CATSSLGRTSEQFF. V usage is TRBV15 and J usage is TRBJ2-1; D not resolved. The germline V gene has CDR1 LNHNV and CDR2 YYDKDF (reference sequence). Trimming shortened V by 3 bases and J by 9 bases, and 15 bases separated the two germline ends. The CDR3 consists of 14 residues.

The J gene is TRBJ1-2, the V gene TRBV28; 7 bases map to TRBD1. This CDR3 has 15 amino acids. Germline assignment: CDR1 MDHEN and CDR2 SYDVKM. Trimming removed 5 bases from V and 2 bases from J; junction bases left unmatched: 8. The CDR3 loop is CASSRQGWGNYGYTF. The CDR3 bases are TGTGCCAGCAGTCGACAGGGATGGGGGAACTATGGCTACACCTTC.

The gene calls are TRBV5-1 and TRBJ2-7, with D tentatively TRBD2 (6 bases). Trimming removed 5 bases at V and 5 bases at J, with 11 bases between. Germline V CDR1 and CDR2: SGHRS, YFSETQ. The CDR3 totals 12 residues. The CDR3 sequence: CASRDRGDEQYF. Here the CDR3 DNA reads TGCGCCAGCAGAGACCGCGGGGACGAGCAGTACTTC.

This chain joins TRBV5-4 and TRBJ2-1; D may be TRBD2 (6 bases). The CDR3 spans 13 residues. Per germline, CDR1 SGHNT and CDR2 YYREEE (reference sequence). Trimming removed 4 bases at V and 7 bases at J, with 12 bases between. The CDR3 here is CASSLWTKNEQFF. CDR3 coding DNA: TGTGCCAGCAGCCTGTGGACTAAAAATGAGCAGTTCTTC.

The V gene is TRBV7-3, the J gene TRBJ2-3, with D maybe TRBD2 (6 bases). The germline V gene encodes CDR1 SGHTA and CDR2 FQGTGA. Trimming removed 1 base from V and 8 bases from J, with 13 bases in between. The CDR3 loop spans 14 amino acids. The chain's CDR3 is CASSLSRQGGTQYF. In DNA form, the CDR3 reads TGTGCCAGCAGCTTAAGTCGGCAGGGAGGTACGCAGTATTTT.

The chain is built from TRBV5-1 and TRBJ2-5; tentatively, D is TRBD1 (6 bases). CDR3 length: 14 residues. Trimming left V 5 bases short and J 4 bases short, with 15 bases between. Germline values: CDR1 SGHRS, CDR2 YFSETQ. CDR3 residues: CASSSGQIGETQYF. The CDR3 DNA sequence: TGCGCCAGCAGTTCAGGACAGATTGGAGAGACCCAGTACTTC.

The rearrangement links TRBV11-2 to TRBJ2-5; D gene ambiguous. Germline V gene data show CDR1 as SGHAT and CDR2 as FQNNGV. This CDR3 is built from 17 residues. Trimming pared 1 base from V and 2 bases from J, leaving 17 bases between. The CDR3: CASSLVGWAVGQETQYF. The CDR3 nucleotides read TGTGCCAGCAGCTTAGTGGGTTGGGCAGTGGGGCAAGAGACCCAGTACTTC.

The chain has TRBV15 and TRBJ1-6; D remains unclear. V lost 0 bases and J lost 13, with 10 bases in between. The CDR3 extends over 13 amino acids. Germline CDR1 reads LNHNV; CDR2 reads YYDKDF (reference sequence). The CDR3 sequence is CATSREIPLPLHF. CDR3 in DNA: TGTGCCACCAGCAGAGAAATCCCTCTGCCCCTCCACTTT.

As to this clone: This CDR3 is also generated by other DNA sequences in the sample. The V and J genes are TRBV5-1 and TRBJ1-5; perhaps TRBD1 as D (5 bases). The V end lost 0 bases, the J end lost 1 base, and 8 bases lay between the germline ends. The CDR3 is 15 residues long. Germline V gene lookup returns CDR1 SGHRS and CDR2 YFSETQ. In DNA form, the CDR3 reads TGCGCCAGCAGCTTGGCCCCAGGGAGCAATCAGCCCCAGCATTTT. Translated, it gives CASSLAPGSNQPQHF.

The chain couples TRBV13 to TRBJ2-7; 9 positions match TRBD2. J gave up 2 bases and V 3 bases, and 5 bases lay outside the gene matches. CDR3 length: 15 residues. The germline CDR1 and CDR2 sequences are PRHDT and FYEKMQ (reference sequence). CDR3: CASSFSGGRPYEQYF. CDR3 nucleotides: TGTGCCAGCAGCTTTAGCGGGGGTCGGCCCTACGAGCAGTACTTC.

In its sample, this clone was seen once. This chain connects TRBV11-2 to TRBJ2-7; tentative D call: TRBD2 (5 bases). V was shortened by 3 bases and J by 3 bases, with 6 bases between the two germline ends. The CDR3 length is 12 residues. Germline lookup yields CDR1 SGHAT and CDR2 FQNNGV. CDR3 residues: CASSLRDYEQYF. For the CDR3, the DNA is TGTGCCAGCAGCTTGAGGGACTACGAGCAGTACTTC.

The chain has TRBV6-1 and TRBJ2-7; 7 positions match TRBD2. The CDR3 runs 15 residues. Germline V gives CDR1 MNHNS, CDR2 SASEGT. The junction had 8 bases not matched to a gene; V was cut back by 6 bases and J by 0 bases. The CDR3: CASSRAGDYSYEQYF. The CDR3 coding sequence is TGTGCCAGCAGCAGGGCCGGGGACTACTCCTACGAGCAGTACTTC.

The chain uses TRBV11-2 and TRBJ1-1; D not resolved. The V end lost 5 bases, the J end lost 1 base, and 14 bases lay between the germline ends. The germline V gene has CDR1 SGHAT and CDR2 FQNNGV. The CDR3 runs 15 residues. The CDR3 here is CASSHRPFQNTEAFF. In DNA form, the CDR3 reads TGTGCCAGCAGCCACCGACCGTTCCAGAACACTGAAGCTTTCTTT.

The chain recombines TRBV28 with TRBJ1-3; a possible D gene is TRBD1 (5 bases). Germline V gives CDR1 MDHEN, CDR2 SYDVKM. The ends were cut back, 7 bases at V and 2 bases at J, with 9 bases in the middle. The CDR3 is made up of 13 amino acids. The chain's CDR3 is CASTSRAGNTIYF. CDR3 in DNA: TGTGCCAGCACCAGCAGGGCTGGAAACACCATATATTTT. The full variable domain, completed using reference TRBV28 and TRBJ1-3, is DVKVTQSSRYLVKRTGEKVFLECVQDMDHENMFWYRQDPGLGLRLIYFSYDVKMKEKGDIPEGYSVSREKKERFSLILESASTNQTSMYLCASTSRAGNTIYFGEGSWLTVV.

The chain links TRBV18 to TRBJ2-2, with TRBD2 matching 9 bases. The V gene end was trimmed by 8 bases and the J gene end by 5 bases; junction bases not matched to a gene: 9. Germline V CDR1 and CDR2: KGHSH, LQKENI. This CDR3 spans 15 amino acids. The CDR3 loop reads CASQRTSVGTGELFF. The CDR3 DNA follows: TGTGCCAGCCAACGGACTAGCGTCGGGACCGGGGAGCTGTTTTTT.

The rearrangement uses TRBV4-1 and TRBJ2-1, with D perhaps TRBD1 (5 bases). The CDR3 sequence is 16 residues long. Deletions cut 3 bases from V and 9 bases from J, with 21 bases between. CDR1 and CDR2 from the germline V gene are MGHRA and YSYEKL. As DNA, the CDR3 is TGCGCCAGCAGCCATCAGACCGGGCCTCCGCAGGGTGAGCAGTTCTTC. Translation: CASSHQTGPPQGEQFF.

This clone was detected only a few times. The genes are TRBV30 and TRBJ1-2; a weak D match, TRBD1 (6 bases). This CDR3 has 14 residues. Germline V lookup: CDR1 GTSNPN, CDR2 SVGIG (reference sequence). Trimming shortened V by 2 bases and J by 4 bases, and 14 bases separated the two germline ends. For the CDR3, the DNA is TGTGCCTGGAGTCGCAACAGGGTGGCCTATGGCTACACCTTC. It yields the protein CAWSRNRVAYGYTF.

The rearrangement uses TRBV28 and TRBJ1-1, with D possibly matching TRBD1 (5 bases). V was cut by 7 bases and J by 5 bases, with 17 bases left in between. Germline CDR1 and CDR2: MDHEN and SYDVKM. CDR3 length: 14 residues. The CDR3 coding sequence is TGTGCCAGCACCCCGCCGGGGGGGAGGACTGAAGCTTTCTTT. Translating gives CASTPPGGRTEAFF.